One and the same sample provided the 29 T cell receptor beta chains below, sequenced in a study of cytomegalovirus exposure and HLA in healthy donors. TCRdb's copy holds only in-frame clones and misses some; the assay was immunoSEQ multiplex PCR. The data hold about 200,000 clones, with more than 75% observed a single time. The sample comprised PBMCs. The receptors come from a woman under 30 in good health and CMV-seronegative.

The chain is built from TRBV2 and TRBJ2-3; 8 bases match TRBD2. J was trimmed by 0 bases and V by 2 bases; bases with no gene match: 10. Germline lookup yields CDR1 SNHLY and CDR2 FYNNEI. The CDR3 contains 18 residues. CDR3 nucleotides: TGTGCCAGCAGTGAAATAGCGGGATTCGTCTCGAGCACAGATACGCAGTATTTT. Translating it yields CASSEIAGFVSSTDTQYF.

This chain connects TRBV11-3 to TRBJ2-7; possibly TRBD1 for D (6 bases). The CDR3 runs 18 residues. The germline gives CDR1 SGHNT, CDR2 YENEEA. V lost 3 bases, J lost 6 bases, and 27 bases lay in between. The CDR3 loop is CASSFPLESTGCRLEQYF. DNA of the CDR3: TGTGCCAGCAGCTTTCCCCTAGAATCCACAGGGTGTCGGCTCGAGCAGTACTTC.

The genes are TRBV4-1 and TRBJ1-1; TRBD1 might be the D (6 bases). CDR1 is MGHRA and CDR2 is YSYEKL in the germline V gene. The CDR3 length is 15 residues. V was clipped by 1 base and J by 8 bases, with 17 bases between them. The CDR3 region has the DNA TGCGCCAGCAGCCAAGCTAACCGGGACACCGGGGAAGCTTTCTTT. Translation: CASSQANRDTGEAFF.

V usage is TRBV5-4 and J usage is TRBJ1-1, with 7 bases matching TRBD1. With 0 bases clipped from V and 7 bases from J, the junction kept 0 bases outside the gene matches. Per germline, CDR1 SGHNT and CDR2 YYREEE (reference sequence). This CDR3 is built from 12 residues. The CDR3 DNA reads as TGTGCCAGCAGCTTGGGGACAGGTGAAGCTTTCTTT. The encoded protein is CASSLGTGEAFF.

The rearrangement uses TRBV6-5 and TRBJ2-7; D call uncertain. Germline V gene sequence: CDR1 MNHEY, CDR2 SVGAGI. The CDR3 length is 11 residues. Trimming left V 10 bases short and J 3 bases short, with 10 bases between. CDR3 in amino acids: CATISYYEQYF. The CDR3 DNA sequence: TGTGCCACTATCTCCTACTACGAGCAGTACTTC.

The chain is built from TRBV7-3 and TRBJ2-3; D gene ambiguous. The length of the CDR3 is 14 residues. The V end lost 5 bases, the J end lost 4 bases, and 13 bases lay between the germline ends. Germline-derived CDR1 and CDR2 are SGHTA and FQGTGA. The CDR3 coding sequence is TGTGCCAGCAGCCCTAGTAGTGGTTCAGATACGCAGTATTTT. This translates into CASSPSSGSDTQYF.

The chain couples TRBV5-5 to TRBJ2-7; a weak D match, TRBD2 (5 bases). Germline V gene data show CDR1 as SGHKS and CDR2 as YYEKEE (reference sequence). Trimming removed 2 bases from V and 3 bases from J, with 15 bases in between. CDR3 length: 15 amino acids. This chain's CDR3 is CASSFWEFLGYEQYF. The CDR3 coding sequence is TGTGCCAGCAGCTTCTGGGAGTTCCTGGGCTACGAGCAGTACTTC.

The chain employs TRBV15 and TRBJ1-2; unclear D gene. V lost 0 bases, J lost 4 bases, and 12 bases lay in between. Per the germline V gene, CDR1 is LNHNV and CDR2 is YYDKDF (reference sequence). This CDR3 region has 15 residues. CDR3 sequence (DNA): TGTGCCACCAGCAGAGATAGGAAGGCGGTCTATGGCTACACCTTC. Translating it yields CATSRDRKAVYGYTF.

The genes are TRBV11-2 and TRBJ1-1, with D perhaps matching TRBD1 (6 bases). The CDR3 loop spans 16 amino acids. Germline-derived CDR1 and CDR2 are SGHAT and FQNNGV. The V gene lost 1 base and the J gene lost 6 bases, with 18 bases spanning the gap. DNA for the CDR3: TGTGCCAGCAGCTTAGGAGTGGGGGCTGCCTTATCTGAAGCTTTCTTT. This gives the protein CASSLGVGAALSEAFF. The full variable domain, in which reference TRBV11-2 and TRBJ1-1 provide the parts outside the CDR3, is EAGVAQSPRYKIIEKRQSVAFWCNPISGHATLYWYQQILGQGPKLLIQFQNNGVVDDSQLPKDRFSAERLKGVDSTLKIQPAKLEDSAVYLCASSLGVGAALSEAFFGQGTRLTVV.

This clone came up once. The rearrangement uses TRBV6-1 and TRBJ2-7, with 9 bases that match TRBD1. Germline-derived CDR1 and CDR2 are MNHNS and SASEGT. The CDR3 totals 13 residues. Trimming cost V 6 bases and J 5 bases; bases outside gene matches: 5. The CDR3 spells CASRIQGADEQYF. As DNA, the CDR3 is TGTGCCAGCAGAATACAGGGGGCGGACGAGCAGTACTTC.

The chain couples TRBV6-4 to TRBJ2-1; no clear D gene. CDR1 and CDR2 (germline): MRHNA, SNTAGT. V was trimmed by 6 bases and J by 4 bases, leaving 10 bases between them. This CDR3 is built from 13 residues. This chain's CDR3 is CASRRLQYNEQFF. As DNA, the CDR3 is TGTGCCAGCAGACGACTCCAATACAATGAGCAGTTCTTC.

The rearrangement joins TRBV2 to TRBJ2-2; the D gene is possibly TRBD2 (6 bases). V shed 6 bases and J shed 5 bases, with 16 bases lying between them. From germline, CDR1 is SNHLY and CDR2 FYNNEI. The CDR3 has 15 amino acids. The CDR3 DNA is TGTGCCAGCAGGGTGGGCGGAGGGTGGACCGGGGAGCTGTTTTTT. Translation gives CASRVGGGWTGELFF. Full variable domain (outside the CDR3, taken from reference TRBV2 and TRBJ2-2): EPEVTQTPSHQVTQMGQEVILRCVPISNHLYFYWYRQILGQKVEFLVSFYNNEISEKSEIFDDQFSVERPDGSNFTLKIRSTKLEDSAMYFCASRVGGGWTGELFFGEGSRLTVL.

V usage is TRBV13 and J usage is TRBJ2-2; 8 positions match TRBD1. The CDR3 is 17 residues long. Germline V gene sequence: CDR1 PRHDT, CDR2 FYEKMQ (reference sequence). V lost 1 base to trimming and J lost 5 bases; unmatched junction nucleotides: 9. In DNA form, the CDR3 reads TGTGCCAGCAGCTTAGTAATGGCCAGGGGGCAAACCGGGGAGCTGTTTTTT. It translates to CASSLVMARGQTGELFF.

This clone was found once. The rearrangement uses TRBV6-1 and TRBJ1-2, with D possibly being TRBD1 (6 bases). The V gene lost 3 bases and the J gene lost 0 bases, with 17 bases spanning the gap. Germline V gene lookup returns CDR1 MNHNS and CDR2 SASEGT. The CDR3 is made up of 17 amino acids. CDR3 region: CASSEGAGLNPNYGYTF. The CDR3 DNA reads TGTGCCAGCAGTGAGGGGGCAGGGTTGAATCCTAACTATGGCTACACCTTC.

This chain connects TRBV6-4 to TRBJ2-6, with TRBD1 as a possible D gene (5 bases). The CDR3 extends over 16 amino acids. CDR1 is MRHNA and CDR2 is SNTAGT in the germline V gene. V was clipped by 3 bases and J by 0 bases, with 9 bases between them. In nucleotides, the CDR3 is TGTGCCAGCAGTGAGGGTACAGGCTCTGGGGCCAACGTCCTGACTTTC. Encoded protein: CASSEGTGSGANVLTF.

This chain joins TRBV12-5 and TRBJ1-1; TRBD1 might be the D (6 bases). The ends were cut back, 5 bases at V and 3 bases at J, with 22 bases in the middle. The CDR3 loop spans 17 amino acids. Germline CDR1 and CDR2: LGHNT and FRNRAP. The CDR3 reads CASGPPIEQGRYTEAFF. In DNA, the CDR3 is TGTGCTAGTGGTCCCCCCATTGAACAGGGCAGGTACACTGAAGCTTTCTTT. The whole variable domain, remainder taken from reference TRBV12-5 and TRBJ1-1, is DARVTQTPRHKVTEMGQEVTMRCQPILGHNTVFWYRQTMMQGLELLAYFRNRAPLDDSGMPKDRFSAEMPDATLATLKIQPSEPRDSAVYFCASGPPIEQGRYTEAFFGQGTRLTVV.

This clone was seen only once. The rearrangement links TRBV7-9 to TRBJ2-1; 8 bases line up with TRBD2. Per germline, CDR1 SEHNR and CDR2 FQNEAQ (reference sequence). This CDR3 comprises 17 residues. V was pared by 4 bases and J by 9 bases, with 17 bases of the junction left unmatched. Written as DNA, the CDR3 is TGTGCCAGCAGCTGGGCGGTCAGTTCGTCAGCGGGAGTTGAGCAGTTCTTC. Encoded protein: CASSWAVSSSAGVEQFF.

The CDR3, as DNA: TGTGCCAGCAGCCCAAGGCTGGGACAGGAGAACTATGGCTACACCTTC. It specifies CASSPRLGQENYGYTF. J is TRBJ1-2 and V is TRBV4-2; the match to TRBD1 covers 8 bases. The V gene's germline CDR1 is LGHNA and CDR2 YNFKEQ. The CDR3 totals 16 residues. With V trimmed by 4 bases and J by 2 bases, 9 bases remained unmatched.

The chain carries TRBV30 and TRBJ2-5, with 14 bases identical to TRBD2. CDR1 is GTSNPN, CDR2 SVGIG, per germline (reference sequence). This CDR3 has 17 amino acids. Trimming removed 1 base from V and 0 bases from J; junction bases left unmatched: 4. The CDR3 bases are TGTGCCTGGAGTGGGACTAGCGGGGGGCCCCACCAAGAGACCCAGTACTTC. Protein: CAWSGTSGGPHQETQYF.

Here the CDR3 reads CASRPSIAGGYNEQFF. DNA for the CDR3: TGTGCCAGCAGACCGAGCATAGCGGGGGGCTACAATGAGCAGTTCTTC. This chain connects TRBV27 to TRBJ2-1; 10 nucleotides agree with TRBD2. V lost 6 bases, J lost 3 bases, and 8 bases stayed unmatched. Per the germline V gene, CDR1 is MNHEY and CDR2 is SMNVEV (reference sequence). The length of the CDR3 is 16 residues.

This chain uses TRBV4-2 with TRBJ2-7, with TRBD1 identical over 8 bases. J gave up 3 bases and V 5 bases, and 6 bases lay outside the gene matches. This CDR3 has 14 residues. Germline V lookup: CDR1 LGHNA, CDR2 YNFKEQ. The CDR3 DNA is TGTGCCAGCAGCGACCACAGGGGGAACTACGAGCAGTACTTC. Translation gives CASSDHRGNYEQYF.

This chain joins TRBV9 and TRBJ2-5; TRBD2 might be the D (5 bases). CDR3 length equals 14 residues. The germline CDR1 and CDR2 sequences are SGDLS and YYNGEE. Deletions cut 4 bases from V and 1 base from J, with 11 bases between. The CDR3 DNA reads TGTGCCAGCAGCCTACGACTAACCCAAGAGACCCAGTACTTC. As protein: CASSLRLTQETQYF.

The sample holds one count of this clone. The CDR3 bases are TGTGCCAGCAGCCCCGGGATCCCGCGCTATGAGCAGTTCTTC. This encodes CASSPGIPRYEQFF. This rearrangement joins TRBV7-7 to TRBJ2-1, with D possibly TRBD2 on 5 matching bases. Germline V gene lookup returns CDR1 SSHAT and CDR2 FNYEAQ (reference sequence). The CDR3 consists of 14 residues. The V gene lost 5 bases and the J gene lost 8 bases, with 16 bases spanning the gap.

CDR3 loop: CASRYRGGGPYEQYF. Here the CDR3 DNA reads TGTGCCAGCAGGTACCGAGGGGGGGGCCCCTACGAGCAGTACTTC. V is TRBV7-2 and J is TRBJ2-7; D possibly corresponds to TRBD2 (7 bases). CDR1 is SGHTA, CDR2 FQGNSA, per germline. The length of the CDR3 is 15 residues. Trimming cost V 6 bases and J 2 bases, with 17 bases left between them. The full variable domain, its missing parts supplied by reference TRBV7-2 and TRBJ2-7, is GAGVSQSPSNKVTEKGKDVELRCDPISGHTALYWYRQSLGQGLEFLIYFQGNSAPDKSGLPSDRFSAERTGGSVSTLTIQRTQQEDSAVYLCASRYRGGGPYEQYFGPGTRLTVT.

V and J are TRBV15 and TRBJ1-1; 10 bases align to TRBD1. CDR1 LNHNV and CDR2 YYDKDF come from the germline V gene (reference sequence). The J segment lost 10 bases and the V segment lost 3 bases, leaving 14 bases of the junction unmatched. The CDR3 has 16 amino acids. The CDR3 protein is CATSRSQGQGNYGAFF. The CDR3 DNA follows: TGTGCCACCAGCAGGAGCCAGGGACAGGGGAATTACGGAGCTTTCTTT.

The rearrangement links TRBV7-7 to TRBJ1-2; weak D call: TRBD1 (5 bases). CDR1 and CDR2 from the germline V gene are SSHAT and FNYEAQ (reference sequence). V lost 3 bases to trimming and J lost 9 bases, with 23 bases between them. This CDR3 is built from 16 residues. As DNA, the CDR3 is TGTGCCAGCAGCTTGACTTTAACAGGCACGTCTGCCCGCTACACCTTC. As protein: CASSLTLTGTSARYTF.

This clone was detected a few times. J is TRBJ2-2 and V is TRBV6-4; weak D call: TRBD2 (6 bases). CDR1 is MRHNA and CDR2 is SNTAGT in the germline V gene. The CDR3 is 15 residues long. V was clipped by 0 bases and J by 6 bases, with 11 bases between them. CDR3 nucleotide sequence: TGTGCCAGCAGTGACTCGGTGGGGGGTCCCGGGGAGCTGTTTTTT. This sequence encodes CASSDSVGGPGELFF.

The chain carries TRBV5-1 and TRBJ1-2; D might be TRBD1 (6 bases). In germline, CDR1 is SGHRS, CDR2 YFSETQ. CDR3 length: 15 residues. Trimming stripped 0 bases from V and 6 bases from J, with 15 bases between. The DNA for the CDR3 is TGCGCCAGCAGCTTGGCCCCGGACAGAGTTGATGGCTACACCTTC. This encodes CASSLAPDRVDGYTF.

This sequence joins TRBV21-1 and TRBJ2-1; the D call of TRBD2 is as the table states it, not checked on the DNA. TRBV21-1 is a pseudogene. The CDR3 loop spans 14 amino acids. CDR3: CARQGLAGMDEQFF. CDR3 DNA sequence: TGTGCCCGTCAGGGACTAGCGGGTATGGATGAGCAGTTCTTC.